This passage covers 25 T cell receptor beta chains from one sample sequenced in a study of metastatic and nonmetastatic thyroid tumors. The entire patient cohort was treatment-naive prior to thyroid surgery. Using MiXCR, TCRdb re-called clones from the PCR reads. The table lists about 30,000 clones, about 3.9% of them singletons, with around 20% in the top ten. Sequencing was performed on blood. All receptors derive from a female donor with papillary thyroid cancer or a benign thyroid nodule (not recorded which). Some clones in this sample may be carry-over from other donors' samples.

The rearrangement joins TRBV5-1 to TRBJ2-2, with 9 bases identical to TRBD1. This CDR3 contains 14 residues. Looked up from germline, CDR1 is SGHRS and CDR2 is YFSETQ. Unmatched junction bases numbered 6, after V lost 4 bases and J lost 8 bases. The CDR3 nucleotides read TGCGCCAGCAGCCTGACGGGACAGGGTGGGGAGCTGTTTTTT. Its translation is CASSLTGQGGELFF.

The sample holds many counts of this clone. DNA of the CDR3: TGCGCCAGCAGCCAGACCTTGGGCGTGGGAGGATACGAGCAGTACTTC. Translated: CASSQTLGVGGYEQYF. This chain joins TRBV4-1 and TRBJ2-7; D might be TRBD2 (6 bases). Germline V gene sequence: CDR1 MGHRA, CDR2 YSYEKL. V dropped 3 bases and J dropped 4 bases, with 19 bases sitting between them. The length of the CDR3 is 16 residues.

This clone came up a few times. The chain is built from TRBV10-3 and TRBJ1-2; no definite D call. With 1 base removed from V and 8 bases from J, the gap between germline ends came to 5 bases. The CDR3 has 11 residues. Germline assignment: CDR1 ENHRY and CDR2 SYGVKD. The CDR3 loop reads CAISELGGYTF. Here the CDR3 DNA reads TGTGCCATCAGTGAGTTGGGGGGCTACACCTTC.

Notes on this clone: This may stem from a read error, because a much larger clone lies one nucleotide away. V is TRBV20-1 and J is TRBJ2-1; the match to TRBD2 covers 10 bases. The J segment lost 7 bases and the V segment lost 6 bases, leaving 12 bases of the junction unmatched. CDR3 length equals 15 residues. Germline V lookup: CDR1 DFQATT, CDR2 SNEGSKA (reference sequence). The CDR3: CSANSPGLARNEQFF. The CDR3 coding sequence is TGCAGTGCCAACTCACCGGGACTAGCGAGAAATGAGCAGTTCTTC.

V usage is TRBV27 and J usage is TRBJ2-1; 8 bases are shared with TRBD2. Per the germline V gene, CDR1 is MNHEY and CDR2 is SMNVEV (reference sequence). Trimming cost V 7 bases and J 3 bases; bases outside gene matches: 17. This CDR3 spans 18 amino acids. In nucleotides, the CDR3 is TGTGCCAGCAATTTCCTGGATAGCGGGGAACTGAACTACAATGAGCAGTTCTTC. Its translation is CASNFLDSGELNYNEQFF.

This clone was seen many times. The chain links TRBV4-1 to TRBJ1-4; the match to TRBD1 covers 9 bases. V was clipped by 2 bases and J by 3 bases; unmatched bases: 1. The CDR3 extends over 15 amino acids. Germline lookup yields CDR1 MGHRA and CDR2 YSYEKL. The CDR3 reads CASSQRTGANEKLFF. The CDR3 DNA reads as TGCGCCAGCAGCCAACGGACAGGGGCTAATGAAAAACTGTTTTTT.

This rearrangement joins TRBV2 to TRBJ2-3; 9 positions agree with TRBD2. The CDR3 is made up of 15 amino acids. J gave up 1 base and V 6 bases, and 5 bases lay outside the gene matches. The germline V gene encodes CDR1 SNHLY and CDR2 FYNNEI. The CDR3 here is CASRRSSGGTDTQYF. The CDR3 DNA reads TGTGCCAGCAGGAGGTCTAGCGGGGGCACAGATACGCAGTATTTT.

Turning to this clone: One junction end does not reproduce the germline sequence, and a read error may be involved. The V call is TRBV24-1, the J call TRBJ2-1; a possible D gene is TRBD1 (5 bases). This CDR3 is 13 amino acids long. The germline gives CDR1 KGHDR, CDR2 SFDVKD. The CDR3 sequence: CGTSDQQDKEQFF. CDR3 DNA sequence: TGTGGCACCAGTGATCAACAGGACAAGGAGCAGTTCTTC.

The chain links TRBV7-8 to TRBJ2-2; 11 nucleotides align to TRBD2. CDR1 is SGHVS, CDR2 FQNEAQ, per germline. This CDR3 comprises 17 residues. The ends lost 1 base at V and 4 bases at J; junction bases unmatched: 5. The CDR3 reads CASSLGGGTSGTGELFF. CDR3 nucleotide sequence: TGTGCCAGCAGCTTAGGTGGGGGGACTAGCGGCACCGGGGAGCTGTTTTTT.

This clone has a handful of counts. V and J are TRBV6-1 and TRBJ2-2, with D perhaps matching TRBD2 (5 bases). The CDR3 extends over 14 amino acids. Germline CDR1 MNHNS, CDR2 SASEGT. Trimming left V 6 bases short and J 2 bases short, with 10 bases between. As DNA, the CDR3 is TGTGCCAGCAGGGGGAGTTTTAACACCGGGGAGCTGTTTTTT. Its protein product is CASRGSFNTGELFF.

This clone was seen a handful of times. This is likely a read error, given that the CDR3 carries no conserved phenylalanine or tryptophan at its end. V gene TRBV11-2 combines with J gene TRBJ2-2; D is ambiguous. V was cut by 0 bases and J by 9 bases, with 8 bases left in between. CDR1 and CDR2 from the germline V gene are SGHAT and FQNNGV. CDR3 size: 13 residues. For the CDR3, the DNA is TGTGCCAGCAGCTTAGATTCTGCGAGGGAGCTGTTTCTT. It translates to CASSLDSARELFL.

This clone is medium-sized within its sample. The V and J genes are TRBV6-1 and TRBJ2-7; D not resolved. Trimming took 4 bases from V and 0 from J, leaving 10 bases between them. CDR1 is MNHNS, CDR2 SASEGT, per germline. This CDR3 is built from 14 residues. The CDR3 DNA is TGTGCCAGCAGTGTCAAGGGAAGCTCCTACGAGCAGTACTTC. This translates into CASSVKGSSYEQYF.

V gene TRBV30 combines with J gene TRBJ1-3; 9 bases are a match to TRBD1. The CDR3 contains 14 residues. The V segment lost 4 bases and the J segment 0 bases; nucleotides outside the gene matches: 1. Germline V lookup: CDR1 GTSNPN, CDR2 SVGIG (reference sequence). The CDR3 DNA reads as TGTGCCTGGAAGACAGGGGGCTCTGGAAACACCATATATTTT. It translates to CAWKTGGSGNTIYF.

The chain uses TRBV2 and TRBJ2-2, with 8 bases identical to TRBD1. Trimming removed 7 bases from V and 5 bases from J; junction bases left unmatched: 6. CDR1 and CDR2 from the germline V gene are SNHLY and FYNNEI. The CDR3 is 14 residues long. CDR3 region: CASKGTGGTGELFF. The CDR3, as DNA: TGTGCCAGCAAAGGGACAGGCGGTACCGGGGAGCTGTTTTTT.

This clone occurred many times. This sequence joins TRBV28 and TRBJ2-5; D might be TRBD1 or TRBD2, each matching 5 bases. Deletions cut 8 bases from V and 1 base from J, with 14 bases between. CDR1 MDHEN and CDR2 SYDVKM come from the germline V gene. The CDR3 is 14 amino acids. The chain's CDR3 is CASLPGTRQETQYF. DNA of the CDR3: TGTGCCAGCCTTCCCGGGACCCGCCAAGAGACCCAGTACTTC.

There are many counts of this clone. J is TRBJ2-2 and V is TRBV2; 8 nucleotides agree with TRBD2. J lost 1 base, V lost 7 bases, and 8 bases had no gene match. This CDR3 comprises 16 residues. Germline V gene lookup returns CDR1 SNHLY and CDR2 FYNNEI. The CDR3 DNA sequence: TGTGCCAGCACCAAGACTAGCGCGTTGAACACCGGGGAGCTGTTTTTT. Its protein is CASTKTSALNTGELFF.

This clone was counted only a few times. J is TRBJ1-2 and V is TRBV20-1; D is unclear. CDR3 length equals 13 residues. The germline V gene encodes CDR1 DFQATT and CDR2 SNEGSKA (reference sequence). V was shortened by 6 bases and J by 8 bases, with 19 bases between the two germline ends. CDR3 sequence: CSASGAGREGYTF. The CDR3 DNA reads as TGCAGTGCCAGCGGCGCGGGGAGGGAGGGCTACACCTTC.

This clone was observed many times. A read error is possible here, since a much larger clone lies one base away. The CDR3 sequence: CASSVRFSLSDSPPHF. The CDR3 nucleotides are TGTGCCAGCAGTGTCAGATTCTCATTATCGGATTCACCCCCCCACTTT. The chain is built from TRBV6-1 and TRBJ1-6; no clear D gene. Germline V gene sequence: CDR1 MNHNS, CDR2 SASEGT. This CDR3 is built from 16 residues.

This clone has only a few counts. The V call is TRBV28, the J call TRBJ2-5; the D gene could be TRBD1 or TRBD2 (5 bases each). In germline, CDR1 is MDHEN, CDR2 SYDVKM. V was clipped by 4 bases and J by 7 bases, with 19 bases between them. This CDR3 spans 15 amino acids. The CDR3 sequence is CASSSQHWGSVTQYF. CDR3 in DNA: TGTGCCAGCAGTTCTCAACACTGGGGGTCAGTGACCCAGTACTTC.

V usage is TRBV27 and J usage is TRBJ1-1, with unresolved D. Germline CDR1 MNHEY, CDR2 SMNVEV (reference sequence). This CDR3 has 13 residues. The V end lost 8 bases, the J end lost 3 bases, and 13 bases lay between the germline ends. The CDR3 nucleotides are TGTGCCAGCCTAAAATTGGGTCACACTGAAGCTTTCTTT. This codes for CASLKLGHTEAFF.

This clone has only a few counts. V gene TRBV27 combines with J gene TRBJ2-3; D may match TRBD1 or TRBD2 (5 bases each). Germline V gene data show CDR1 as MNHEY and CDR2 as SMNVEV (reference sequence). The length of the CDR3 is 12 residues. V dropped 5 bases and J dropped 6 bases, with 9 bases sitting between them. CDR3 sequence: CASSEGWDTQYF. CDR3 nucleotides: TGTGCCAGCAGTGAGGGGTGGGATACGCAGTATTTT.

This clone ranks as medium-sized. This CDR3 is CASSYGPGTDTQYF. CDR3 nucleotide sequence: TGTGCCAGCAGTTACGGACCCGGCACAGATACGCAGTATTTT. V gene TRBV6-1 combines with J gene TRBJ2-3; D is ambiguous. V was pared by 5 bases and J by 1 base, with 10 bases between. This CDR3 region has 14 residues. The germline gives CDR1 MNHNS, CDR2 SASEGT.

This clone was recorded a few times. J is TRBJ1-2 and V is TRBV3-1, with D unclear. The CDR3 length is 15 residues. The germline V gene has CDR1 LGHDT and CDR2 YNNKEL (reference sequence). Trimming took off 1 base at V and 5 bases at J, with 14 bases between the two ends. CDR3 coding DNA: TGTGCCAGCAGCCAAGCGGATTGGCGATTTTATGGCTACACCTTC. It codes for CASSQADWRFYGYTF.

This clone was picked up many times. The V gene is TRBV2, the J gene TRBJ1-5; D is ambiguous. The germline V and J ends were trimmed by 6 bases and 1 base, with 7 bases remaining between them. Germline values: CDR1 SNHLY, CDR2 FYNNEI. The CDR3 extends over 13 amino acids. The CDR3 loop reads CASRKESNQPQHF. Written as DNA, the CDR3 is TGTGCCAGCAGAAAAGAGAGCAATCAGCCCCAGCATTTT. Full variable domain (missing parts from reference TRBV2 and TRBJ1-5): EPEVTQTPSHQVTQMGQEVILRCVPISNHLYFYWYRQILGQKVEFLVSFYNNEISEKSEIFDDQFSVERPDGSNFTLKIRSTKLEDSAMYFCASRKESNQPQHFGDGTRLSIL.

The V and J genes are TRBV15 and TRBJ2-2; D gene uncertain. Trimming shortened V by 7 bases and J by 4 bases, and 1 base separated the two germline ends. This CDR3 has 10 residues. Germline lookup yields CDR1 LNHNV and CDR2 YYDKDF (reference sequence). CDR3 in DNA: TGTGCCACCACCACCGGGGAGCTGTTTTTT. Its translation: CATTTGELFF.